This T cell receptor beta chain stems from a study of cytomegalovirus exposure and HLA in healthy donors. Study-level information: Genotyping showed 70% to 90% of 350 to 400 donors falling in the Caucasian-associated ancestry cluster.

Primers included in the PCR were 60 Vbeta and 13 Jbeta primers. Profiling relied on immunoSEQ multiplex PCR, and the TCRdb table lists in-frame clones only, not all of them. The table records roughly 160,000 clones, roughly 79% of them present only once. The ends were cut back, 0 bases at V and 7 bases at J, with 20 bases in the middle. Germline values: CDR1 SGHRS, CDR2 YFSETQ. The CDR3 is made up of 18 amino acids. This clonotype originated in a man in his fifties in good health and CMV-seropositive. The V and J genes are TRBV5-1 and TRBJ1-6; D call uncertain. Sequencing input: PBMCs. CDR3 sequence (DNA): TGCGCCAGCAGCTTGGATTCCCCACGGGAAGGAGGCAATTCACCCCTCCACTTT. This codes for CASSLDSPREGGNSPLHF. Full variable domain (remainder filled in from reference TRBV5-1 and TRBJ1-6): KAGVTQTPRYLIKTRGQQVTLSCSPISGHRSVSWYQQTPGQGLQFLFEYFSETQRNKGNFPGRFSGRQFSNSRSEMNVSTLELGDSALYLCASSLDSPREGGNSPLHFGNGTRLTVT.